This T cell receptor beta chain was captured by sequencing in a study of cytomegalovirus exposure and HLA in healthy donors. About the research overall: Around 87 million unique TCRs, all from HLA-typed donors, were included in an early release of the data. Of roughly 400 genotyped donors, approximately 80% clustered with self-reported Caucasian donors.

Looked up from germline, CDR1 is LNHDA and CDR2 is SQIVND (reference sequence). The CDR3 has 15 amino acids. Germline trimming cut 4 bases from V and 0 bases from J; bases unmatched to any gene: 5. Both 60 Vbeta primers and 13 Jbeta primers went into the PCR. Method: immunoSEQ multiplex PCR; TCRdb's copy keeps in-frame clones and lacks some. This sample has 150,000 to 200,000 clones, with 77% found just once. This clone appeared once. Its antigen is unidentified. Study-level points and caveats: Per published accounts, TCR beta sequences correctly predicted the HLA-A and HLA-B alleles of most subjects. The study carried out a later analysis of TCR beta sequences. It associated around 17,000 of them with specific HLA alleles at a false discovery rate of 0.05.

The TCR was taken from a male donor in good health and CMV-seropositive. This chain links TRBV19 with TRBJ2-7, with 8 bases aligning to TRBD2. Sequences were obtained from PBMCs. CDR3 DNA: TGTGCCAGTAGTACCTCGGGACTAGGCTCCTACGAGCAGTACTTC. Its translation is CASSTSGLGSYEQYF. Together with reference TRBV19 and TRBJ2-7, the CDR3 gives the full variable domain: DGGITQSPKYLFRKEGQNVTLSCEQNLNHDAMYWYRQDPGQGLRLIYYSQIVNDFQKGDIAEGYSVSREKKESFPLTVTSAQKNPTAFYLCASSTSGLGSYEQYFGPGTRLTVT.